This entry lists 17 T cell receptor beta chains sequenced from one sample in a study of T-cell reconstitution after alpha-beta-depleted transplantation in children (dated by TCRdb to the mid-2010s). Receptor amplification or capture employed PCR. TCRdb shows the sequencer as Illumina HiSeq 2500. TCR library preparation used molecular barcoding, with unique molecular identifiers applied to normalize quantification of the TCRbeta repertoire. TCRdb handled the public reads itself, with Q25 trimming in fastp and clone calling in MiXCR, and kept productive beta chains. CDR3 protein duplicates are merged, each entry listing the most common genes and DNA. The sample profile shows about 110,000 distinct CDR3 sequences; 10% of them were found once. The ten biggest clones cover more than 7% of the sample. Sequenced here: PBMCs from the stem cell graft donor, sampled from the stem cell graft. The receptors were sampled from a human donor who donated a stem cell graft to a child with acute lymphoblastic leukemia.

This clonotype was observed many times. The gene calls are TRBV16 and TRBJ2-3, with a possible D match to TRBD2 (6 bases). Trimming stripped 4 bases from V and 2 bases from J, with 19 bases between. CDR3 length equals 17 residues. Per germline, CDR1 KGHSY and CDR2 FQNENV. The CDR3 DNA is TGTGCCAGCAGCCCTTCCTTGGAGGGGCGAAACACAGATACGCAGTATTTT. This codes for CASSPSLEGRNTDTQYF.

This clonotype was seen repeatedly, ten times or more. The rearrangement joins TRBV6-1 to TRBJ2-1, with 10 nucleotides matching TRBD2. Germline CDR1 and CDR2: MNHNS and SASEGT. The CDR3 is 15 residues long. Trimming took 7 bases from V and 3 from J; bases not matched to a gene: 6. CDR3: CASTEAGGVYNEQFF. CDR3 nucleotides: TGTGCCAGCACCGAAGCGGGAGGGGTCTACAATGAGCAGTTCTTC.

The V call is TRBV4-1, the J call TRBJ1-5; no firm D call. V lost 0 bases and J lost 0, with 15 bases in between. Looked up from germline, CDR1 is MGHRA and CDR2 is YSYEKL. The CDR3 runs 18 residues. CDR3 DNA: TGCGCCAGCAGCCAAGATCTCCCGGCGGGATATAGCAATCAGCCCCAGCATTTT. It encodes CASSQDLPAGYSNQPQHF.

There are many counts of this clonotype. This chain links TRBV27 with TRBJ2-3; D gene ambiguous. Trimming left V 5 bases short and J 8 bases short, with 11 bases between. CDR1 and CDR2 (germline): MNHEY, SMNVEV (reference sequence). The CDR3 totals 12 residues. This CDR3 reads CASSPQGSTQYF. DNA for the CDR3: TGTGCCAGCAGTCCTCAAGGGTCTACGCAGTATTTT.

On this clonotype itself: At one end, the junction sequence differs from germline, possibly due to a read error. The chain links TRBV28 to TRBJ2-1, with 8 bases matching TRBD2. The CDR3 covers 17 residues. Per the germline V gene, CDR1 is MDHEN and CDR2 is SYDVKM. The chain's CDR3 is CASSLSPKAGAYSEQFF. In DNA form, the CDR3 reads TGTGCCAGCAGTTTATCCCCCAAAGCGGGAGCCTACAGTGAGCAGTTCTTC.

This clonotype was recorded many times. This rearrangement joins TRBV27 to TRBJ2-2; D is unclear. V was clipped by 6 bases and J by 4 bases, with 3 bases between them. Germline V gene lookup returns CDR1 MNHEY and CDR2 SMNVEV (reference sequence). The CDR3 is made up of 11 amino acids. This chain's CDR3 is CASSITGELFF. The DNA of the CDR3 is TGTGCCAGCAGCATCACCGGGGAGCTGTTTTTT.

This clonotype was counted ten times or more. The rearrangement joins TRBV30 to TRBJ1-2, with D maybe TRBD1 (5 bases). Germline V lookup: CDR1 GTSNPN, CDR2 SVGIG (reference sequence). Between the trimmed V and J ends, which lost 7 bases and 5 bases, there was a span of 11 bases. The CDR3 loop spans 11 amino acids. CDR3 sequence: CASPTVYGYTF. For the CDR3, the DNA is TGTGCCTCCCCGACAGTTTATGGCTACACCTTC.

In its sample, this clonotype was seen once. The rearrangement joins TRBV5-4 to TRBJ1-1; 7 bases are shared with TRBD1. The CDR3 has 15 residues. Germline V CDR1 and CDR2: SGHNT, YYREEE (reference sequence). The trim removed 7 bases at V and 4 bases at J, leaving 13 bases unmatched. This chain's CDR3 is CASRLKTGEGTEAFF. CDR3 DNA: TGTGCCAGCCGTTTGAAAACAGGGGAGGGCACTGAAGCTTTCTTT.

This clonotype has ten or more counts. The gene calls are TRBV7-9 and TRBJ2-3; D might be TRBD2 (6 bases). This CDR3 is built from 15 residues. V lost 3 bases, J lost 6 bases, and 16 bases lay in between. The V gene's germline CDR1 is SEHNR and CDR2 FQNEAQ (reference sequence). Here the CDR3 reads CASSLWDRRGDTQYF. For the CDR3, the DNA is TGTGCCAGCAGCTTGTGGGACCGTCGGGGGGATACGCAGTATTTT.

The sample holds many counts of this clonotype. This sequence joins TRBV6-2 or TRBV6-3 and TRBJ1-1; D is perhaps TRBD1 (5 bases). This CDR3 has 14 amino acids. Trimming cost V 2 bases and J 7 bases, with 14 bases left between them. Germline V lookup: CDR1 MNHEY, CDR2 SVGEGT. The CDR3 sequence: CASSYTSGGDEAFF. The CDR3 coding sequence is TGTGCCAGCAGTTACACCAGCGGGGGTGATGAAGCTTTCTTT.

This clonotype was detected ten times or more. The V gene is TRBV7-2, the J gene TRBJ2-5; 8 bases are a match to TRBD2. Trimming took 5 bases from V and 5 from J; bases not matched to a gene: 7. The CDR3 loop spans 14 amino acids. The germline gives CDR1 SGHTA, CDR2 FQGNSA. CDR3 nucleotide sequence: TGTGCCAGCAGCCGAAAGACTAGCGTGGAGACCCAGTACTTC. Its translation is CASSRKTSVETQYF.

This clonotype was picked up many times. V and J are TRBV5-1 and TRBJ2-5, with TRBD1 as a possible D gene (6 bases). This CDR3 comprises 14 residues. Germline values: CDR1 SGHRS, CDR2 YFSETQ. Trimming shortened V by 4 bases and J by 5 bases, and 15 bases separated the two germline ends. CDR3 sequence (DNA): TGCGCCAGCAGCCCGAGTACAGGGATTGAGACCCAGTACTTC. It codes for CASSPSTGIETQYF.

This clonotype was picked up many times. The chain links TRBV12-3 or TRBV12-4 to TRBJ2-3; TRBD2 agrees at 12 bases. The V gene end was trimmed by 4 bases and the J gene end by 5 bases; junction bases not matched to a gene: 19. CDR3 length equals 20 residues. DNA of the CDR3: TGTGCCAGCAGTTCTCCCAGCTCTCCGACTAGCGGGAGTCGGAAAGATACGCAGTATTTT. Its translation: CASSSPSSPTSGSRKDTQYF.

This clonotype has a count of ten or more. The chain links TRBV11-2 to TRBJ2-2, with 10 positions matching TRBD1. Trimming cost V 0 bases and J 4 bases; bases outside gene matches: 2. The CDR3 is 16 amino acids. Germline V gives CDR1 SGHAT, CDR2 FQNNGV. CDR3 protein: CASSLDGTGVTGELFF. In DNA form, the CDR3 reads TGTGCCAGCAGCTTAGATGGGACAGGGGTCACCGGGGAGCTGTTTTTT.

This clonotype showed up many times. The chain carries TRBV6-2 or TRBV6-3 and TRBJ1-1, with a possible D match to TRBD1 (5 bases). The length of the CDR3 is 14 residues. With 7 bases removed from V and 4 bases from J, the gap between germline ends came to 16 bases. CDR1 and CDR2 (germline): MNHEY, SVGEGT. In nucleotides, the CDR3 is TGTGCCAGCAAAGATGTGGGGGGATCCACTGAAGCTTTCTTT. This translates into CASKDVGGSTEAFF.

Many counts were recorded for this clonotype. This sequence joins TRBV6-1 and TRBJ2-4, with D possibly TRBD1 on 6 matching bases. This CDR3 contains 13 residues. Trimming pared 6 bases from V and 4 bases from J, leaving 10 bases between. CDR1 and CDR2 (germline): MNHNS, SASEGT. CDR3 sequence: CASRSGTKNIQYF. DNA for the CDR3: TGTGCCAGCAGGTCCGGGACAAAAAACATTCAGTACTTC.

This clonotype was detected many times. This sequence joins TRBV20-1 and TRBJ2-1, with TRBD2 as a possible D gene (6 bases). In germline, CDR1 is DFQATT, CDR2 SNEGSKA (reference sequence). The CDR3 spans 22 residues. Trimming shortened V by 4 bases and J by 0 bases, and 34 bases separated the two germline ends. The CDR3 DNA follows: TGCAGTGCTACCCCGCGGGACCCCTTCTTACGTGAGCGGGTCAGCTCCTACAATGAGCAGTTCTTC. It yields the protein CSATPRDPFLRERVSSYNEQFF.